A single sample gave rise to the 10 T cell receptor beta chains below, sequenced in a study of blood T cell repertoires in COVID-19. The protocol was immunoSEQ multiplex PCR, while the TCRdb copy is restricted to in-frame clones and leaves out a portion. The profile shows over 250,000 clones, 85% of them singletons. Sample: peripheral blood. The receptors come from a man in his forties or fifties with active or convalescent COVID-19.

This clone occurred a few times. The chain couples TRBV7-8 to TRBJ2-2; D possibly corresponds to TRBD2 (5 bases). The CDR3 totals 17 residues. Trimming removed 2 bases at V and 5 bases at J, with 18 bases between. CDR1 SGHVS and CDR2 FQNEAQ come from the germline V gene. CDR3 sequence: CASSLIVGLAGTGELFF. CDR3 in DNA: TGTGCCAGCAGCTTAATCGTAGGTCTAGCCGGGACCGGGGAGCTGTTTTTT.

The chain is built from TRBV11-2 and TRBJ2-7, with 8 positions matching TRBD2. The junction had 12 bases not matched to a gene; V was cut back by 5 bases and J by 6 bases. This CDR3 region has 15 residues. The V gene's germline CDR1 is SGHAT and CDR2 FQNNGV. DNA of the CDR3: TGTGCCAGCAGCGAAGGGGGAGCGGGAGTAGGCGAGCAGTACTTC. Translating gives CASSEGGAGVGEQYF.

This CDR3 is CASSLVGTDYGYTF. For the CDR3, the DNA is TGTGCCAGCAGTCTAGTAGGGACAGACTATGGCTACACCTTC. The gene calls are TRBV28 and TRBJ1-2, with 7 bases identical to TRBD1. Per the germline V gene, CDR1 is MDHEN and CDR2 is SYDVKM. Trimming took 5 bases from V and 3 from J; bases not matched to a gene: 6. The CDR3 loop spans 14 amino acids.

The chain employs TRBV6-1 and TRBJ1-2; the D is unclear. The length of the CDR3 is 13 residues. V was shortened by 1 base and J by 4 bases, with 7 bases between the two germline ends. Germline CDR1 reads MNHNS; CDR2 reads SASEGT. The CDR3 coding sequence is TGTGCCAGCAGTGAAGTCAAACTCTATGGCTACACCTTC. Protein product: CASSEVKLYGYTF.

The gene calls are TRBV29-1 and TRBJ2-1, with TRBD1 matching 9 bases. Germline loops: CDR1 SQVTM, CDR2 ANQGSEA. This CDR3 comprises 16 residues. V dropped 6 bases and J dropped 2; count of bases not matched to a gene: 11. Here the CDR3 reads CSVLLGTGNAYNEQFF. Written as DNA, the CDR3 is TGCAGCGTCCTCTTGGGGACAGGGAATGCCTACAATGAGCAGTTCTTC.

The J gene is TRBJ1-2, the V gene TRBV5-5; no reliable D call. The ends were cut back, 0 bases at V and 2 bases at J, with 11 bases in the middle. The CDR3 consists of 15 residues. Germline values: CDR1 SGHKS, CDR2 YYEKEE (reference sequence). CDR3 region: CASSLDGGGNYGYTF. The CDR3, as DNA: TGTGCCAGCAGCTTGGACGGCGGAGGGAACTATGGCTACACCTTC.

The chain joins TRBV30 to TRBJ1-1; 9 bases are shared with TRBD1. V gave up 3 bases and J gave up 0 bases; unmatched junction bases: 5. Per germline, CDR1 GTSNPN and CDR2 SVGIG (reference sequence). CDR3 size: 15 residues. CDR3 DNA sequence: TGTGCCTGGAGACAGGGGGCGAGAATGAACACTGAAGCTTTCTTT. Amino acids: CAWRQGARMNTEAFF.

The chain is built from TRBV18 and TRBJ1-2, with D possibly being TRBD1 (5 bases). The V end lost 2 bases, the J end lost 7 bases, and 14 bases lay between the germline ends. The CDR3 is 14 amino acids. From germline, CDR1 is KGHSH and CDR2 LQKENI. Here the CDR3 DNA reads TGTGCCAGCTCACCATCCAGGGTCCTACTTGGCTACACCTTC. This encodes CASSPSRVLLGYTF.

The genes are TRBV4-2 and TRBJ2-1; D possibly corresponds to TRBD2 (6 bases). CDR3 length: 14 residues. Germline V gene sequence: CDR1 LGHNA, CDR2 YNFKEQ. Trimming shortened V by 2 bases and J by 8 bases, and 13 bases separated the two germline ends. The CDR3 DNA reads as TGTGCCAGCAGCCAATCCCCCGGGACTGATGAGCAGTTCTTC. Translating gives CASSQSPGTDEQFF.

CDR3 bases: TGTGCCAGCTCACCACCCGACAGGGTGAACACTGAAGCTTTCTTT. Its protein product is CASSPPDRVNTEAFF. The chain links TRBV18 to TRBJ1-1; 7 bases fit TRBD1. Germline values: CDR1 KGHSH, CDR2 LQKENI. The CDR3 runs to 15 residues. Trimming cost V 0 bases and J 0 bases; bases outside gene matches: 1.